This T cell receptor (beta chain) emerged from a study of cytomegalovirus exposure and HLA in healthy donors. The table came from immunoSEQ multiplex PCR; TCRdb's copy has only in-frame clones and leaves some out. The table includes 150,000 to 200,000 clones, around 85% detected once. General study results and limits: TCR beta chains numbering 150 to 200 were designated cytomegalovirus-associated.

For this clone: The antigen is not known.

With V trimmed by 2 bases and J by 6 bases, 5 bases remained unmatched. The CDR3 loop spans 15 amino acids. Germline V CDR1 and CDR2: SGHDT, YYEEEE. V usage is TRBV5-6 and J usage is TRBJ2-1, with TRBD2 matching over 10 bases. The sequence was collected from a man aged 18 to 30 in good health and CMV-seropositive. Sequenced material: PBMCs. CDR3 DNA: TGTGCCAGCAGCTTAGGGACTAGCGATCGCAATGAGCAGTTCTTC. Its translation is CASSLGTSDRNEQFF.